This record covers a single TCR beta chain. Its antigen is not known. V shed 5 bases, J shed 5 bases, and the junction held 7 bases outside the gene matches. This CDR3 contains 14 residues. CDR1 and CDR2 (germline): SNHLY, FYNNEI. The data belong to a study of CD8 T cell repertoires and HIV-1 epitope variants. Study-wide context: Each of Twenty-five Gag and Nef epitope peptides stimulated a separate culture. Control wells had CMV/EBV/flu peptides, negative Ebola AY9, or no peptide. Epitopes were three Gag families plus Nef HW9 and YT9. Separate from the cultures, 1M uncultured T cells served as baseline.

Using immunoSEQ multiplex PCR, the repertoire was profiled, and TCRdb retains in-frame clones only, with some absent. The table includes almost 5,500 clones, 65% to 70% detected once. The chain links TRBV2 to TRBJ2-7; TRBD2 agrees at 9 bases. This sequence was found in a male donor with HIV. The sequencing input was cultured CD8+ T cells derived from PBMCs. In DNA form, the CDR3 reads TGTGCCAGCAGTTTGGCTAGCGGGGCAAACGAGCAGTACTTC. It translates to CASSLASGANEQYF.